This passage covers 32 T cell receptor beta chains from one sample sequenced in a study of blood T cell repertoires in COVID-19. This table comes from immunoSEQ multiplex PCR, and its TCRdb copy is limited to in-frame clones, with some not included. The sample has about 250,000 clones; roughly 85% are singletons. Sample: PBMCs or T cells enriched from blood (not recorded which). The receptors were sampled from a woman in her 50s with acute COVID-19.

The chain uses TRBV27 and TRBJ2-1; 8 nucleotides line up with TRBD1. J gave up 6 bases and V 7 bases, and 14 bases lay outside the gene matches. Germline V gene sequence: CDR1 MNHEY, CDR2 SMNVEV (reference sequence). This CDR3 spans 16 amino acids. The CDR3 reads CASTLYGAGGFNEQFF. DNA of the CDR3: TGTGCCAGCACCCTGTATGGGGCAGGGGGCTTCAATGAGCAGTTCTTC.

The chain is built from TRBV7-2 and TRBJ1-4; 7 positions match TRBD1. This CDR3 is built from 14 residues. CDR1 and CDR2 from the germline V gene are SGHTA and FQGNSA. The V and J ends lost 5 bases and 9 bases, in that order; junction bases with no gene match: 9. For the CDR3, the DNA is TGTGCCAGCAGCCGGTCAGGGGGGTCTAAAAAACTGTTTTTT. This translates into CASSRSGGSKKLFF.

The V and J genes are TRBV30 and TRBJ1-3; the match to TRBD1 covers 9 bases. Germline CDR1 GTSNPN, CDR2 SVGIG (reference sequence). V trimming: 2 bases; J trimming: 4 bases; junction bases outside the gene matches: 6. This CDR3 comprises 15 residues. This chain's CDR3 is CAWSRQGGQGNTIYF. The DNA for the CDR3 is TGTGCCTGGAGTCGACAGGGGGGACAAGGAAACACCATATATTTT.

This clone has just a few counts. Different DNA sequences within this sample yield the same CDR3. The V and J genes are TRBV5-1 and TRBJ1-3, with a weak D call TRBD1 (5 bases). Trimming removed 2 bases from V and 2 bases from J, with 8 bases in between. Germline CDR1 SGHRS, CDR2 YFSETQ. CDR3 length: 14 amino acids. CDR3 nucleotide sequence: TGCGCCAGCAGCTTCGGGGGACCTGGAAACACCATATATTTT. Amino acid sequence: CASSFGGPGNTIYF.

This rearrangement joins TRBV3-1 (or the pseudogene TRBV3-2) to TRBJ2-7; perhaps TRBD1 as D (6 bases). V was trimmed by 1 base and J by 5 bases, leaving 12 bases between them. CDR1 and CDR2 (germline): LGHDT, YNNKEL (reference sequence). The CDR3 runs to 14 residues. The CDR3 nucleotides are TGTGCCAGCAGCCAAGTAGGACAGTTCCACGAGCAGTACTTC. This translates into CASSQVGQFHEQYF.

This sequence joins TRBV9 and TRBJ1-2; no clear D. The V end was cut by 0 bases, the J end by 2 bases, with 11 bases between. The CDR3 has 15 amino acids. CDR1 and CDR2 from the germline V gene are SGDLS and YYNGEE. DNA of the CDR3: TGTGCCAGCAGCGTAGAAGGCAGCGTGAACTATGGCTACACCTTC. Protein: CASSVEGSVNYGYTF.

The chain links TRBV2 to TRBJ2-2, with 7 bases lining up with TRBD1. In germline, CDR1 is SNHLY, CDR2 FYNNEI. V dropped 5 bases and J dropped 0; count of bases not matched to a gene: 9. This CDR3 has 17 amino acids. The chain's CDR3 is CASSRPPGQPNTGELFF. CDR3 in DNA: TGTGCCAGCAGTCGCCCTCCGGGACAGCCGAACACCGGGGAGCTGTTTTTT.

V and J are TRBV27 and TRBJ1-2; D remains unclear. CDR3 length: 12 amino acids. The germline CDR1 and CDR2 sequences are MNHEY and SMNVEV (reference sequence). V was shortened by 8 bases and J by 0 bases, with 7 bases between the two germline ends. CDR3 in amino acids: CASSGANYGYTF. In DNA form, the CDR3 reads TGTGCCAGCTCTGGAGCTAACTATGGCTACACCTTC.

The chain links TRBV5-6 to TRBJ1-3; tentative D call: TRBD1 (5 bases). Trimming shortened V by 2 bases and J by 4 bases, and 16 bases separated the two germline ends. CDR1 SGHDT and CDR2 YYEEEE come from the germline V gene. This CDR3 contains 16 residues. The CDR3 nucleotides are TGTGCCAGCAGCTTATTTACTGCAGGGAAAGGAAACACCATATATTTT. It yields the protein CASSLFTAGKGNTIYF.

The J gene is TRBJ2-3, the V gene TRBV5-4; 15 positions agree with TRBD2. The CDR3 is 17 amino acids. The germline CDR1 and CDR2 sequences are SGHNT and YYREEE (reference sequence). The J segment lost 5 bases and the V segment lost 7 bases, leaving 11 bases of the junction unmatched. The CDR3 here is CASRSRTSGGALDTQYF. CDR3 coding DNA: TGTGCCAGCCGCTCTAGGACTAGCGGGGGGGCCTTAGATACGCAGTATTTT.

The gene calls are TRBV7-2 and TRBJ1-6; TRBD1 matches at 9 bases. This CDR3 comprises 16 residues. In germline, CDR1 is SGHTA, CDR2 FQGNSA. J lost 9 bases, V lost 5 bases, and 11 bases had no gene match. The CDR3 nucleotides read TGTGCCAGCAGCCGCACTACGGGACAGGGAGGTTCACCCCTCCACTTT. Protein product: CASSRTTGQGGSPLHF.

The rearrangement joins TRBV27 to TRBJ1-1; maybe TRBD1 (6 bases). The CDR3 loop spans 14 amino acids. CDR1 is MNHEY, CDR2 SMNVEV, per germline (reference sequence). The ends were cut back, 0 bases at V and 11 bases at J, with 16 bases in the middle. CDR3 sequence reads: CASSLSGQPNGAFF. The CDR3, as DNA: TGTGCCAGCAGTTTATCGGGACAACCGAACGGGGCTTTCTTT.

The chain couples TRBV11-3 to TRBJ2-7, with TRBD1 as a possible D gene (6 bases). Germline CDR1 is SGHNT and CDR2 is YENEEA. The CDR3 runs to 15 residues. Between the trimmed V and J ends, which lost 8 bases and 4 bases, there was a span of 21 bases. DNA of the CDR3: TGTGCCAGCGGACCAGACAGGCGCCTCAGTTACGAGCAGTACTTC. Its protein is CASGPDRRLSYEQYF.

In the case of this clone: At the DNA level, this CDR3 is encoded by other sequences in the same sample as well. The CDR3 bases are TGTGCCAGTAGTATAGGACAGGGTAGAGGCTACACCTTC. Translated, it gives CASSIGQGRGYTF. The chain recombines TRBV19 with TRBJ1-2; 7 nucleotides match TRBD1. The CDR3 length is 13 residues. V lost 1 base and J lost 8; bases outside the gene matches: 4. Germline CDR1 is LNHDA and CDR2 is SQIVND (reference sequence).

This chain links TRBV27 with TRBJ2-1; no firm D call. Trimming removed 3 bases from V and 9 bases from J, with 15 bases in between. Germline assignment: CDR1 MNHEY and CDR2 SMNVEV (reference sequence). There are 14 residues in the CDR3. The chain's CDR3 is CASSFRGAPSEQFF. CDR3 nucleotides: TGTGCCAGCAGTTTTAGAGGAGCTCCATCTGAGCAGTTCTTC.

The chain employs TRBV4-2 and TRBJ2-7; 9 bases match TRBD2. This CDR3 comprises 17 residues. The junction had 8 bases not matched to a gene; V was cut back by 1 base and J by 1 base. Germline assignment: CDR1 LGHNA and CDR2 YNFKEQ. CDR3 loop: CASSQGVASGVSYEQYF. DNA for the CDR3: TGTGCCAGCAGCCAAGGAGTGGCTAGCGGGGTTTCCTACGAGCAGTACTTC.

This clone was seen only a few times. V and J are TRBV7-2 and TRBJ1-2; 8 positions agree with TRBD1. Losses at the gene ends were 5 bases for V and 1 base for J; bases not matched to a gene: 6. This CDR3 is 15 amino acids long. Germline CDR1 is SGHTA and CDR2 is FQGNSA. The CDR3 loop reads CASSLGQGDNYGYTF. CDR3 nucleotides: TGTGCCAGCAGCCTAGGACAGGGAGATAACTATGGCTACACCTTC.

The genes are TRBV4-3 and TRBJ1-1; possible D gene TRBD1, 6 bases. Germline V gene sequence: CDR1 LGHNA, CDR2 YSLEER. The CDR3 runs 14 residues. V dropped 1 base and J dropped 11 bases, with 17 bases sitting between them. This CDR3 reads CASSQGLGASRAFF. CDR3 coding DNA: TGCGCCAGCAGCCAAGGCCTGGGGGCATCGCGGGCTTTCTTT.

The chain employs TRBV27 and TRBJ1-2; TRBD1 matches at 8 bases. In germline, CDR1 is MNHEY, CDR2 SMNVEV (reference sequence). This CDR3 contains 15 residues. J gave up 7 bases and V 0 bases, and 7 bases lay outside the gene matches. This CDR3 is CASSLSGQASSGYTF. The CDR3 DNA follows: TGTGCCAGCAGTTTATCGGGACAGGCCTCTAGTGGCTACACCTTC.

This clone was seen a few times. J is TRBJ2-7 and V is TRBV7-8, with 8 bases lining up with TRBD1. V gave up 5 bases and J gave up 0 bases; unmatched junction bases: 15. The germline V gene has CDR1 SGHVS and CDR2 FQNEAQ. The CDR3 extends over 18 amino acids. In DNA, the CDR3 is TGTGCCAGCAGCCGAAGCCGAGGACAGGGCTCCTCCTCCTACGAGCAGTACTTC. Protein: CASSRSRGQGSSSYEQYF.

This chain links TRBV3-1 (or the pseudogene TRBV3-2) with TRBJ2-7; TRBD2 might be the D (7 bases). The CDR3 loop spans 12 amino acids. The V gene lost 8 bases and the J gene lost 4 bases, with 12 bases spanning the gap. Germline V gene data show CDR1 as LGHDT and CDR2 as YNNKEL (reference sequence). CDR3 sequence (DNA): TGTGCCAGCGGGGGGGCGGTATACGAGCAGTACTTC. It encodes CASGGAVYEQYF.

In nucleotides, the CDR3 is TGTGCCAGCAGTACACGGGCGGGGGGCTACAATGAGCAGTTCTTC. This translates into CASSTRAGGYNEQFF. The chain couples TRBV6-2 or TRBV6-3 to TRBJ2-1; 8 nucleotides match TRBD2. V was pared by 5 bases and J by 3 bases, with 6 bases of the junction left unmatched. Germline V gives CDR1 MNHEY, CDR2 SVGEGT. The CDR3 runs to 15 residues.

The chain joins TRBV7-8 to TRBJ1-5; D unresolved. In germline, CDR1 is SGHVS, CDR2 FQNEAQ. This CDR3 has 15 amino acids. V was cut by 5 bases and J by 6 bases, with 17 bases left in between. The DNA of the CDR3 is TGTGCCAGCAGCCTCGGGGTCCTCATGGGTCAGCCCCAGCATTTT. Translation: CASSLGVLMGQPQHF.

The CDR3 protein is CAWSFRTGRGNQPQHF. Written as DNA, the CDR3 is TGTGCCTGGAGTTTCAGGACAGGGCGCGGGAATCAGCCCCAGCATTTT. This sequence joins TRBV30 and TRBJ1-5; TRBD1 agrees at 8 bases. The ends lost 2 bases at V and 4 bases at J; junction bases unmatched: 10. CDR1 is GTSNPN and CDR2 is SVGIG in the germline V gene (reference sequence). The CDR3 has 16 residues.

This clone was observed once. The CDR3 region has the DNA TGTGCCAGCAGCGCTTTGACTAGCGGGCGCACAGATACGCAGTATTTT. It encodes CASSALTSGRTDTQYF. The chain is built from TRBV9 and TRBJ2-3; 10 bases line up with TRBD2. Germline assignment: CDR1 SGDLS and CDR2 YYNGEE. CDR3 size: 16 residues. V trimming: 3 bases; J trimming: 1 base; junction bases outside the gene matches: 5.

This chain uses TRBV30 with TRBJ1-6, with D hard to call. Trimming took 3 bases from V and 5 from J, leaving 8 bases between them. Germline V lookup: CDR1 GTSNPN, CDR2 SVGIG (reference sequence). The CDR3 is 13 amino acids. This CDR3 reads CAWRGGNNSPLHF. The CDR3, as DNA: TGTGCCTGGAGAGGAGGGAATAATTCACCCCTCCACTTT.

This clone was picked up one time. The chain links TRBV4-3 to TRBJ1-4; D ambiguous. CDR1 and CDR2 (germline): LGHNA, YSLEER. Between the trimmed V and J ends, which lost 3 bases and 7 bases, there was a span of 9 bases. There are 13 residues in the CDR3. CDR3 coding DNA: TGCGCCAGCAGCCATTTTTACGGTGAAAAACTGTTTTTT. As protein: CASSHFYGEKLFF.

This clone was counted only a few times. The V gene is TRBV19, the J gene TRBJ1-6; TRBD1 is a possible D gene (6 bases). V lost 10 bases to trimming and J lost 0 bases, with 13 bases between them. The CDR3 sequence is 15 residues long. Germline loops: CDR1 LNHDA, CDR2 SQIVND (reference sequence). CDR3 DNA: TGTGCCACTTCACAGGGAAGCTCCTATAATTCACCCCTCCACTTT. Its protein product is CATSQGSSYNSPLHF.

Only a few counts were recorded for this clone. The chain joins TRBV3-1 (or the pseudogene TRBV3-2) to TRBJ1-5; no reliable D call. V was shortened by 4 bases and J by 6 bases, with 7 bases between the two germline ends. CDR3 size: 12 residues. Looked up from germline, CDR1 is LGHDT and CDR2 is YNNKEL (reference sequence). The chain's CDR3 is CASSPGGQPQHF. The CDR3 nucleotides read TGTGCCAGCAGCCCGGGAGGTCAGCCCCAGCATTTT.

The chain couples TRBV21-1 to TRBJ1-1; the table's D call, TRBD1, has no DNA check behind it. TRBV21-1 is a pseudogene. The CDR3 is 16 residues long. The CDR3 region is CASSRAETGVNTEAFF. The CDR3 DNA is TGTGCCAGCAGCAGGGCAGAGACAGGGGTGAACACTGAAGCTTTCTTT.

The chain uses TRBV2 and TRBJ1-2; no definite D call. Germline CDR1 SNHLY, CDR2 FYNNEI. Trimming removed 1 base from V and 5 bases from J, with 11 bases in between. The CDR3 loop spans 14 amino acids. The CDR3 bases are TGTGCCAGCAGTGAAGGGAACAGAGCTTATGGCTACACCTTC. It translates to CASSEGNRAYGYTF.

The gene calls are TRBV19 and TRBJ1-2; 10 nucleotides agree with TRBD1. With 7 bases clipped from V and 3 bases from J, the junction kept 5 bases outside the gene matches. The CDR3 runs 14 residues. Germline V gene lookup returns CDR1 LNHDA and CDR2 SQIVND (reference sequence). Here the CDR3 reads CASIRDRGDYGYTF. The DNA of the CDR3 is TGTGCCAGTATCCGGGACAGGGGAGACTATGGCTACACCTTC.